This T cell receptor beta chain was sequenced during a study of T cell responses to AZD1222 COVID-19 vaccine. This clone occurred once. Its antigen is not identified. Produced via immunoSEQ multiplex PCR; TCRdb's table is partial and in-frame only. The repertoire has more than 120,000 clones, 70% to 90% of them found once; the top ten carry less than 6%. V was shortened by 6 bases and J by 3 bases, with 12 bases between the two germline ends. The CDR3 loop spans 13 amino acids. Germline V gene data show CDR1 as KGHSH and CDR2 as LQKENI. Notes on the study in general: Increased Spike-specific TCR breadth and depth were observed after two AZD1222 doses. It should be noted that donors were predominantly white British and more often female, and clonal diversity was possibly underestimated. Baseline seropositivity occurred in only six AZD1222 recipients.

This material consisted of peripheral blood, taken 28 days after the second AZD1222 dose. This TCR came from an adult who received the AZD1222 COVID-19 vaccine. The gene calls are TRBV18 and TRBJ2-7; possible D gene TRBD1, 6 bases. The DNA for the CDR3 is TGTGCCAGCTCCCTCGGGACAATCTACGAGCAGTACTTC. This gives the protein CASSLGTIYEQYF.